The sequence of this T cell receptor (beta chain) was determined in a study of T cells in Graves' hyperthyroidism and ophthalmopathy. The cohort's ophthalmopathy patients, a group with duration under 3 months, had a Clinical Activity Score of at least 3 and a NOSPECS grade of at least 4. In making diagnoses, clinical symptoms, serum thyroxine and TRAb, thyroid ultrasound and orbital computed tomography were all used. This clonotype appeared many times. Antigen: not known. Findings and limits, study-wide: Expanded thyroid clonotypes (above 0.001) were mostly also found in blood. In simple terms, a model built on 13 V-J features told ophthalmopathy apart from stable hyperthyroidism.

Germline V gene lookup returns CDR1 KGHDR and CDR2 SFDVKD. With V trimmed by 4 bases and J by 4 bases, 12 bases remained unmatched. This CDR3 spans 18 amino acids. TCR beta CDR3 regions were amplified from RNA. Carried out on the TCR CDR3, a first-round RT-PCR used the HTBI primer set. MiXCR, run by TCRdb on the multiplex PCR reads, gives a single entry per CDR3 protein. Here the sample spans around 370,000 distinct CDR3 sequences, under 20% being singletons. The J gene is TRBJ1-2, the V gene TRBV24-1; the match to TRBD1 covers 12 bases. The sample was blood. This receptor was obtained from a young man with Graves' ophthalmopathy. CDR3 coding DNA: TGTGCCACCAGTGACGCTCCCGGGACAGGGGGCACTGGCTATGGCTACACCTTC. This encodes CATSDAPGTGGTGYGYTF.